This TCR beta chain was profiled in a study of read filtering for tumor transcriptome and immune sequencing. Study-wide context: RNA-seq yielded only about 75 to 1,300 TCR reads, IR-seq about 3.5 to 10.27 million. Findings and limits, study-wide: Without single-read clonotypes, shared clonotype proportions correlated more between IR-seq and RNA-seq. The CD138-negative fraction was mixed bone marrow immune cells, not pure T cells.

At least ten counts were recorded for this clonotype. No antigen is known for it. The library was built from around 400 ng RNA with molecular barcoded adaptors for alpha/delta and beta/gamma chains. TCRdb analysed the reads with MiXCR anew, one entry per CDR3 protein. This sample carries some 22,000 distinct CDR3 sequences, roughly 13% of them seen once, and the ten largest clones take 65% to 75%. The sequencing input was a population of CD138-negative cells sorted from bone marrow. This clonotype was sampled from a donor aged 40 or older with multiple myeloma.

CDR3 amino acids: CASSEHQSEQYF. DNA of the CDR3: TGCGCCAGCAGTGAACACCAAAGCGAGCAGTACTTC. The V and J genes are TRBV10-2 and TRBJ2-7; D is unresolved. The germline V gene has CDR1 WSHSY and CDR2 SAAADI. This CDR3 region has 12 residues. V shed 3 bases and J shed 6 bases, with 9 bases lying between them.